Shown below are 20 T cell receptor beta chains from a single sample sequenced in a study of blood T cell repertoires in COVID-19 (dated by TCRdb to the early 2020s). Library creation used the immunoSEQ multiplex PCR assay. As stored in TCRdb, this immuneACCESS dataset retains in-frame rearrangements with V and J assigned. A fraction of the clones does not appear; measured against another copy, unresolved V genes explain less than half of the discrepancy, and the remainder lacks a known reason. This sample lists 300,000 to 350,000 clones; roughly 88% were detected once. The ten largest make up roughly 2.8% of the sample. The material sequenced was peripheral blood. The receptors stem from a woman between 25 and 40 years old with COVID-19, enrolled during active disease.

The rearrangement links TRBV6-1 to TRBJ1-1; unclear D gene. CDR3 length: 12 residues. CDR1 is MNHNS and CDR2 is SASEGT in the germline V gene. Trimming pared 2 bases from V and 10 bases from J, leaving 11 bases between. CDR3 amino acids: CASSELRAGAFF. CDR3 coding DNA: TGTGCCAGCAGTGAATTGAGGGCAGGAGCTTTCTTT.

The CDR3 coding sequence is TGTGCCAGCAGTTTATCGGCAGGGAACACTGAAGCTTTCTTT. Translated: CASSLSAGNTEAFF. The chain couples TRBV27 to TRBJ1-1; D is uncertain. From germline, CDR1 is MNHEY and CDR2 SMNVEV (reference sequence). V lost 0 bases, J lost 1 base, and 6 bases lay in between. CDR3 length: 14 residues.

The chain couples TRBV27 to TRBJ1-2; 10 nucleotides agree with TRBD1. The CDR3 totals 18 residues. Germline CDR1 is MNHEY and CDR2 is SMNVEV (reference sequence). The ends lost 1 base at V and 8 bases at J; junction bases unmatched: 16. CDR3 sequence reads: CASSLLVGAPLTGGGYTF. CDR3 sequence (DNA): TGTGCCAGCAGTTTATTAGTGGGAGCTCCATTGACAGGGGGCGGCTACACCTTC.

The chain couples TRBV9 to TRBJ1-2, with 12 bases identical to TRBD1. J gave up 8 bases and V 4 bases, and 9 bases lay outside the gene matches. Germline-derived CDR1 and CDR2 are SGDLS and YYNGEE. There are 15 residues in the CDR3. In nucleotides, the CDR3 is TGTGCCAGCAGCCATCTTAGGGACAGGGGGCGAGGCTACACCTTC. It codes for CASSHLRDRGRGYTF. Filled out from reference TRBV9 and TRBJ1-2, the complete variable domain reads DSGVTQTPKHLITATGQRVTLRCSPRSGDLSVYWYQQSLDQGLQFLIQYYNGEERAKGNILERFSAQQFPDLHSELNLSSLELGDSALYFCASSHLRDRGRGYTFGSGTRLTVV.

The chain links TRBV30 to TRBJ1-3; the match to TRBD1 covers 9 bases. Germline V gene lookup returns CDR1 GTSNPN and CDR2 SVGIG (reference sequence). This CDR3 spans 15 amino acids. With 2 bases clipped from V and 1 base from J, the junction kept 3 bases outside the gene matches. The CDR3 DNA is TGTGCCTGGAGTCCCGGGACAGGGTCTGGAAACACCATATATTTT. This translates into CAWSPGTGSGNTIYF. Full variable domain (remainder filled in from reference TRBV30 and TRBJ1-3): SQTIHQWPATLVQPVGSPLSLECTVEGTSNPNLYWYRQAAGRGLQLLFYSVGIGQISSEVPQNLSASRPQDRQFILSSKKLLLSDSGFYLCAWSPGTGSGNTIYFGEGSWLTVV.

The chain joins TRBV5-1 to TRBJ1-4; TRBD1 matches at 7 bases. V lost 4 bases to trimming and J lost 8 bases; unmatched junction nucleotides: 11. The CDR3 sequence is 15 residues long. Germline values: CDR1 SGHRS, CDR2 YFSETQ. The DNA for the CDR3 is TGCGCCAGCAGCCCCGAGACAGGGCTAGCCGAAAAACTGTTTTTT. It yields the protein CASSPETGLAEKLFF.

The chain combines TRBV27 with TRBJ1-1; weak D call: TRBD1 (6 bases). V gave up 5 bases and J gave up 0 bases, with 10 bases separating them. The CDR3 runs 14 residues. Per germline, CDR1 MNHEY and CDR2 SMNVEV (reference sequence). The CDR3 loop reads CASSRDNLNTEAFF. The CDR3 bases are TGTGCCAGCAGTCGGGACAACTTGAACACTGAAGCTTTCTTT.

V usage is TRBV19 and J usage is TRBJ1-2; 11 bases align to TRBD1. Germline V gives CDR1 LNHDA, CDR2 SQIVND (reference sequence). This CDR3 has 15 amino acids. With 6 bases clipped from V and 3 bases from J, the junction kept 6 bases outside the gene matches. The CDR3 is CASSSPGQGDYGYTF. Here the CDR3 DNA reads TGTGCCAGTAGCTCTCCGGGACAGGGGGACTATGGCTACACCTTC.

This chain uses TRBV6-5 with TRBJ2-3; 9 positions agree with TRBD1. This CDR3 is built from 15 residues. The junction had 10 bases not matched to a gene; V was cut back by 6 bases and J by 6 bases. Germline V gene sequence: CDR1 MNHEY, CDR2 SVGAGI. Here the CDR3 reads CASRPRDRAYDTQYF. The DNA of the CDR3 is TGTGCCAGCAGACCCCGGGACAGGGCATACGATACGCAGTATTTT.

The CDR3, as DNA: TGTGCCACCACTCCAGGCAGGGGGCAGGGAGATACGCAGTATTTT. Amino acids: CATTPGRGQGDTQYF. The chain couples TRBV24-1 to TRBJ2-3; 8 bases line up with TRBD1. This CDR3 has 15 amino acids. Germline CDR1 and CDR2: KGHDR and SFDVKD. J lost 5 bases, V lost 8 bases, and 11 bases had no gene match.

V is TRBV28 and J is TRBJ2-1; TRBD1 is a possible D gene (6 bases). This CDR3 has 13 amino acids. Trimming stripped 4 bases from V and 5 bases from J, with 9 bases between. Per the germline V gene, CDR1 is MDHEN and CDR2 is SYDVKM. CDR3 in amino acids: CASSSDSHNEQFF. DNA for the CDR3: TGTGCCAGCAGTTCGGACAGTCACAATGAGCAGTTCTTC.

This sequence joins TRBV7-9 and TRBJ1-5; the D gene is possibly TRBD1 (5 bases). Germline assignment: CDR1 SEHNR and CDR2 FQNEAQ (reference sequence). Trimming removed 6 bases at V and 0 bases at J, with 9 bases between. This CDR3 is 14 amino acids long. The CDR3 nucleotides read TGTGCCAGCAGTCAAGGGGATAGCAATCAGCCCCAGCATTTT. Residues: CASSQGDSNQPQHF.

The chain employs TRBV27 and TRBJ1-2; 9 bases agree with TRBD1. The CDR3 covers 16 residues. Per germline, CDR1 MNHEY and CDR2 SMNVEV (reference sequence). Losses at the gene ends were 5 bases for V and 8 bases for J; bases not matched to a gene: 15. For the CDR3, the DNA is TGTGCCAGCAGTCCCCTCCCGGGACAGGGAGTAGAGGGCTACACCTTC. Translated: CASSPLPGQGVEGYTF.

The table lists this clone with a count of one. The chain employs TRBV19 and TRBJ1-5; D remains unclear. Germline lookup yields CDR1 LNHDA and CDR2 SQIVND (reference sequence). This CDR3 is built from 14 residues. Trimming took 5 bases from V and 3 from J, leaving 11 bases between them. Here the CDR3 reads CASSPRSNNQPQHF. The DNA for the CDR3 is TGTGCCAGTAGTCCCCGGAGCAACAATCAGCCCCAGCATTTT.

The DNA of the CDR3 is TGTGCCAGCAGTGTGGTGCGCCTCTCCTACGAGCAGTACTTC. Residues: CASSVVRLSYEQYF. The chain combines TRBV2 with TRBJ2-7; no reliable D call. Trimming cost V 4 bases and J 0 bases, with 10 bases left between them. CDR3 length equals 14 residues. The V gene's germline CDR1 is SNHLY and CDR2 FYNNEI.

The rearrangement links TRBV7-9 to TRBJ2-1; TRBD2 matches at 11 bases. CDR3 length: 16 residues. The trim removed 5 bases at V and 7 bases at J, leaving 10 bases unmatched. The germline V gene has CDR1 SEHNR and CDR2 FQNEAQ (reference sequence). This chain's CDR3 is CASSRDTSGRSNEQFF. CDR3 bases: TGTGCCAGCAGCCGAGATACTAGCGGGAGATCAAATGAGCAGTTCTTC.

This chain joins TRBV6-5 and TRBJ2-3; TRBD2 agrees at 13 bases. Germline V gives CDR1 MNHEY, CDR2 SVGAGI. This CDR3 is built from 15 residues. With 6 bases clipped from V and 3 bases from J, the junction kept 3 bases outside the gene matches. The CDR3 reads CASRGGLAGTDTQYF. The DNA of the CDR3 is TGTGCCAGCAGGGGGGGACTAGCGGGGACAGATACGCAGTATTTT.

V usage is TRBV28 and J usage is TRBJ2-7; TRBD1 aligns across 7 bases. Per germline, CDR1 MDHEN and CDR2 SYDVKM. The CDR3 extends over 14 amino acids. V was pared by 7 bases and J by 6 bases, with 12 bases of the junction left unmatched. For the CDR3, the DNA is TGTGCCAGCATCCTCGACAGGGTTAAGGCCGAGCAGTACTTC. It translates to CASILDRVKAEQYF. The variable domain in full, completed from reference TRBV28 and TRBJ2-7, reads DVKVTQSSRYLVKRTGEKVFLECVQDMDHENMFWYRQDPGLGLRLIYFSYDVKMKEKGDIPEGYSVSREKKERFSLILESASTNQTSMYLCASILDRVKAEQYFGPGTRLTVT.

The chain recombines TRBV18 with TRBJ2-1, with D perhaps TRBD1 (5 bases). V lost 0 bases, J lost 9 bases, and 12 bases lay in between. CDR1 and CDR2 from the germline V gene are KGHSH and LQKENI. The CDR3 contains 14 residues. This CDR3 is CASSPPSDTPEQFF. The CDR3 DNA sequence: TGTGCCAGCTCACCACCTTCGGACACGCCTGAGCAGTTCTTC.

The chain employs TRBV2 and TRBJ1-1; 7 bases are shared with TRBD1. Germline V gives CDR1 SNHLY, CDR2 FYNNEI. Trimming cost V 6 bases and J 0 bases; bases outside gene matches: 4. The CDR3 runs 14 residues. CDR3 sequence (DNA): TGTGCCAGCAGGAGAACAGGGGTGAACACTGAAGCTTTCTTT. It translates to CASRRTGVNTEAFF.